Following are 16 T cell receptor beta chains from one sample sequenced in a study of CD8 T cells in Susac syndrome. cDNA came from roughly 0.53 to 1 ug RNA primed by random hexamers. MiXCR, applied by TCRdb to the immunoSEQ multiplex PCR reads, yields one record per CDR3 protein. The sample records under 200,000 distinct CDR3 sequences, under 95% being singletons. Material: CD4+ T cells from PBMCs. The receptors were sampled from a human donor with Susac syndrome.

The V call is TRBV3-1, the J call TRBJ1-5; no reliable D call. CDR3 length equals 16 residues. Germline V gene lookup returns CDR1 LGHDT and CDR2 YNNKEL (reference sequence). Trimming pared 0 bases from V and 4 bases from J, leaving 13 bases between. CDR3 protein: CASSQDLAVNNQPQHF. The CDR3 nucleotides are TGTGCCAGCAGCCAAGATCTCGCAGTAAATAATCAGCCCCAGCATTTT.

The chain is built from TRBV6-5 and TRBJ2-1; 9 bases are a match to TRBD1. The length of the CDR3 is 14 residues. CDR1 is MNHEY and CDR2 is SVGAGI in the germline V gene. The V segment lost 6 bases and the J segment 8 bases; nucleotides outside the gene matches: 8. The CDR3 DNA reads TGTGCCAGCAGCCTCCGGGACAGGGTCGATGAGCAGTTCTTC. The encoded protein is CASSLRDRVDEQFF.

This chain joins TRBV4-2 and TRBJ1-2; D possibly corresponds to TRBD1 (6 bases). Germline CDR1 is LGHNA and CDR2 is YNFKEQ. V was shortened by 3 bases and J by 3 bases, with 14 bases between the two germline ends. The CDR3 runs to 15 residues. The CDR3 here is CASSHLRTADYGYTF. The CDR3 DNA sequence: TGTGCCAGCAGCCATCTTCGGACAGCGGACTATGGCTACACCTTC.

The V and J genes are TRBV20-1 and TRBJ1-6; TRBD1 matches at 7 bases. V lost 3 bases and J lost 7; bases outside the gene matches: 3. CDR3 length: 13 residues. Germline CDR1 is DFQATT and CDR2 is SNEGSKA (reference sequence). CDR3 loop: CSASRGGNSPLHF. Here the CDR3 DNA reads TGCAGTGCTAGCAGGGGGGGGAATTCACCCCTCCACTTT.

J is TRBJ1-6 and V is TRBV20-1, with D perhaps matching TRBD1 (6 bases). The V gene lost 2 bases and the J gene lost 4 bases, with 12 bases spanning the gap. CDR1 is DFQATT, CDR2 SNEGSKA, per germline (reference sequence). The CDR3 consists of 15 residues. CDR3: CSARSRDTYNSPLHF. CDR3 nucleotide sequence: TGCAGTGCTAGAAGCCGGGACACGTATAATTCACCCCTCCACTTT.

The chain joins TRBV27 to TRBJ2-1; D possibly corresponds to TRBD1 (6 bases). CDR1 and CDR2 from the germline V gene are MNHEY and SMNVEV (reference sequence). The CDR3 contains 16 residues. Trimming removed 0 bases from V and 2 bases from J, with 11 bases in between. Here the CDR3 reads CASSLSRDKPYNEQFF. CDR3 bases: TGTGCCAGCAGTTTATCTCGGGACAAGCCCTACAATGAGCAGTTCTTC.

A word on this clonotype: Mismatch with germline at one junction end may stem from a read error. This rearrangement joins TRBV3-1 to TRBJ2-1; D might be TRBD1 (6 bases). This CDR3 is built from 13 residues. Germline CDR1 LGHDT, CDR2 YNNKEL (reference sequence). The CDR3 loop reads CASSRLTTGNVLF. The CDR3 nucleotides read TGTGCCAGCAGCCGACTGACGACAGGAAATGTGCTCTTC.

The CDR3 here is CASSWGAPGINEQFF. CDR3 nucleotides: TGTGCCAGCAGTTGGGGGGCCCCGGGGATAAATGAGCAGTTCTTC. The chain carries TRBV12-3 or TRBV12-4 and TRBJ2-1; D possibly matches TRBD1 or TRBD2 (6 bases each). V gave up 4 bases and J gave up 7 bases, with 17 bases separating them. The CDR3 runs 15 residues.

The chain combines TRBV9 with TRBJ2-4, with 8 nucleotides matching TRBD1. V lost 5 bases and J lost 6; bases outside the gene matches: 7. This CDR3 is built from 14 residues. In germline, CDR1 is SGDLS, CDR2 YYNGEE. DNA for the CDR3: TGTGCCAGCAGTCCCCAGGGGGCGGGAAACATTCAGTACTTC. This sequence encodes CASSPQGAGNIQYF.

The table lists this clonotype with a count of one. The chain recombines TRBV5-1 with TRBJ1-1, with 7 bases matching TRBD1. The germline CDR1 and CDR2 sequences are SGHRS and YFSETQ. Trimming at V came to 4 bases and at J to 5 bases, leaving 14 bases not matched to a gene. CDR3 length: 16 amino acids. CDR3 residues: CASSPHVWTGGTEAFF. CDR3 DNA sequence: TGCGCCAGCAGCCCCCACGTTTGGACAGGTGGAACTGAAGCTTTCTTT.

This chain uses TRBV11-2 with TRBJ2-3; 9 bases line up with TRBD2. V gave up 5 bases and J gave up 5 bases; unmatched junction bases: 14. The CDR3 contains 17 residues. Germline V lookup: CDR1 SGHAT, CDR2 FQNNGV. The CDR3 loop reads CASSPIRRGGARDTQYF. The CDR3 bases are TGTGCCAGCAGCCCCATAAGGCGCGGGGGGGCCAGAGATACGCAGTATTTT.

To note about this clonotype: Germline is not matched at one junction end, which may reflect a read error. The chain joins TRBV19 to TRBJ2-1; TRBD2 matches 8 bases. CDR1 is LNHDA and CDR2 is SQIVND in the germline V gene (reference sequence). The CDR3 is 17 residues long. CDR3 in amino acids: CASSVEAGASWYNEQFF. CDR3 in DNA: TGTGCCAGTAGTGTAGAAGCGGGGGCCTCATGGTACAATGAGCAGTTCTTC.

This clonotype was detected only a few times. V usage is TRBV4-2 and J usage is TRBJ2-1, with 11 bases that match TRBD2. Germline CDR1 and CDR2: LGHNA and YNFKEQ. V was clipped by 2 bases and J by 8 bases; unmatched bases: 5. The CDR3 has 15 residues. CDR3 DNA sequence: TGTGCCAGCAGCCAACTTAGCGGGGGGGCCGATGAGCAGTTCTTC. Its translation: CASSQLSGGADEQFF.

This chain uses TRBV27 with TRBJ2-7; no clear D gene. The length of the CDR3 is 13 residues. Germline CDR1 is MNHEY and CDR2 is SMNVEV (reference sequence). The V end lost 3 bases, the J end lost 6 bases, and 12 bases lay between the germline ends. As DNA, the CDR3 is TGTGCCAGCAGTTTCGGCAGATCTGTCGAGCAGTACTTC. It encodes CASSFGRSVEQYF.

The chain recombines TRBV6-2 or TRBV6-3 with TRBJ2-7, with 9 nucleotides matching TRBD1. Germline CDR1 MNHEY, CDR2 SVGEGT. The CDR3 has 16 residues. The trim removed 2 bases at V and 1 base at J, leaving 6 bases unmatched. The CDR3 protein is CASSYPTGGLSYEQYF. Written as DNA, the CDR3 is TGTGCCAGCAGTTACCCGACAGGGGGATTATCCTACGAGCAGTACTTC.

This chain joins TRBV7-2 and TRBJ2-3, with a weak D call TRBD2 (5 bases). The V gene lost 6 bases and the J gene lost 1 base, with 17 bases spanning the gap. Germline V lookup: CDR1 SGHTA, CDR2 FQGNSA. The CDR3 loop spans 16 amino acids. Here the CDR3 DNA reads TGTGCCAGCAGAGCCGGGGTCAGCTCGCGCACAGATACGCAGTATTTT. Translated, it gives CASRAGVSSRTDTQYF.